One and the same sample provided the 25 T cell receptor beta chains below, sequenced in a study of blood T cells in healthy people across ages. A J-beta primer mix and a sample-barcoded 5' primer were used in a second PCR of roughly 6 to 11 cycles. TCRdb called the 5' RACE reads again in MiXCR, with one record for every CDR3 protein. The table includes about 780,000 distinct CDR3 sequences, 20% to 30% detected once. Separately, the same data were catalogued under a study of T cells of mothers and their children.

The specimen was blood. The receptors here all came from a boy between 10 and 17 years old in good health.

The gene calls are TRBV6-5 and TRBJ1-1; D ambiguous. Germline V lookup: CDR1 MNHEY, CDR2 SVGAGI. This CDR3 is built from 16 residues. V was shortened by 4 bases and J by 1 base, with 16 bases between the two germline ends. The DNA for the CDR3 is TGTGCCAGCAGTTCTTTCCTTGGCAGCTCGAACACTGAAGCTTTCTTT. Amino acids: CASSSFLGSSNTEAFF.

This clonotype was counted only a few times. The chain uses TRBV7-9 and TRBJ1-2, with TRBD1 matching 11 bases. This CDR3 contains 15 residues. V trimming: 3 bases; J trimming: 3 bases; junction bases outside the gene matches: 3. The V gene's germline CDR1 is SEHNR and CDR2 FQNEAQ (reference sequence). The CDR3 sequence is CASSLGDRGDYGYTF. For the CDR3, the DNA is TGTGCCAGCAGCTTGGGGGACAGGGGGGACTATGGCTACACCTTC.

This clonotype was counted a few times. CDR3 DNA sequence: TGTGCCAGCAGTCCGGGGACTAGCGCGATCACAGATACGCAGTATTTT. This sequence encodes CASSPGTSAITDTQYF. This chain links TRBV27 with TRBJ2-3; 10 bases are shared with TRBD2. Per germline, CDR1 MNHEY and CDR2 SMNVEV (reference sequence). The CDR3 has 16 residues. J was trimmed by 2 bases and V by 5 bases; bases with no gene match: 7.

The chain carries TRBV28 and TRBJ1-6; D unresolved. This CDR3 has 14 residues. Germline V lookup: CDR1 MDHEN, CDR2 SYDVKM. V shed 2 bases and J shed 8 bases, with 10 bases lying between them. CDR3 protein: CASSLGGRDSPLHF. CDR3 nucleotide sequence: TGTGCCAGCAGTTTAGGAGGGAGGGATTCACCCCTCCACTTT.

CDR3 residues: CATSPGDNEQFF. CDR3 DNA sequence: TGTGCCACCAGCCCGGGGGACAATGAGCAGTTCTTC. J is TRBJ2-1 and V is TRBV15, with a possible D match to TRBD2 (6 bases). Germline CDR1 and CDR2: LNHNV and YYDKDF (reference sequence). V lost 5 bases and J lost 5, with 7 bases in between. CDR3 size: 12 residues.

The chain combines TRBV19 with TRBJ2-4; tentatively, D is TRBD1 or TRBD2 (5 bases each). CDR3 length: 13 residues. V was clipped by 4 bases and J by 13 bases, with 17 bases between them. Germline CDR1 and CDR2: LNHDA and SQIVND (reference sequence). In nucleotides, the CDR3 is TGTGCCAGTAGTACGGATAGGGACGGCTCACAGTACTTC. Translation gives CASSTDRDGSQYF.

J is TRBJ2-3 and V is TRBV6-1; 8 bases are a match to TRBD2. Germline-derived CDR1 and CDR2 are MNHNS and SASEGT. Trimming at V came to 3 bases and at J to 0 bases, leaving 5 bases not matched to a gene. The CDR3 has 16 residues. The CDR3 region is CASSEDSGESTDTQYF. DNA of the CDR3: TGTGCCAGCAGTGAGGATAGCGGGGAAAGCACAGATACGCAGTATTTT.

This chain joins TRBV12-3 or TRBV12-4 and TRBJ2-7; no definite D call. This CDR3 has 14 residues. The V and J ends lost 3 bases and 3 bases respectively, with 12 bases between them. This CDR3 is CASSLSSLNYEQYF. DNA for the CDR3: TGTGCCAGCAGTTTGTCTAGTCTTAACTACGAGCAGTACTTC.

The rearrangement links TRBV28 to TRBJ1-2, with a tentative D call TRBD1 (6 bases). Germline V gene sequence: CDR1 MDHEN, CDR2 SYDVKM. V lost 3 bases to trimming and J lost 2 bases, with 13 bases between them. The CDR3 runs to 15 residues. The CDR3 spells CASSFPGEPNYGYTF. The DNA of the CDR3 is TGTGCCAGCAGTTTCCCAGGGGAACCCAACTATGGCTACACCTTC.

The V gene is TRBV20-1, the J gene TRBJ2-5, with D unclear. The CDR3 runs 14 residues. V dropped 1 base and J dropped 3 bases, with 12 bases sitting between them. CDR1 DFQATT and CDR2 SNEGSKA come from the germline V gene (reference sequence). CDR3 DNA sequence: TGCAGTGCTAGAGTGGTAATCGCCGAAGAGACCCAGTACTTC. As protein: CSARVVIAEETQYF.

This chain connects TRBV7-2 to TRBJ2-1; 9 bases match TRBD2. The J call may be faulty, since TRBJ2-5 better matches the DNA end. The germline V gene has CDR1 SGHTA and CDR2 FQGNSA. The CDR3 has 16 amino acids. The CDR3 loop reads CASSPESLAGQETQYF. The DNA of the CDR3 is TGTGCCAGCAGCCCCGAGTCCCTAGCGGGACAAGAGACCCAGTACTTC.

Only a few counts were recorded for this clonotype. The chain links TRBV7-3 to TRBJ2-5; 9 bases align to TRBD2. CDR3 size: 17 residues. J gave up 1 base and V 5 bases, and 11 bases lay outside the gene matches. The germline CDR1 and CDR2 sequences are SGHTA and FQGTGA. The CDR3 is CASSAEAGGGVQETQYF. CDR3 coding DNA: TGTGCCAGCAGCGCAGAGGCGGGCGGGGGGGTCCAAGAGACCCAGTACTTC.

This clonotype was observed at least ten times. In nucleotides, the CDR3 is TGTGCCAGCAGCAGGACTAGCGGGGGCCCCCAGTACTTC. Translating gives CASSRTSGGPQYF. The rearrangement links TRBV7-2 to TRBJ2-5; 13 bases are a match to TRBD2. V shed 5 bases, J shed 9 bases, and the junction held 3 bases outside the gene matches. This CDR3 has 13 residues. The germline V gene has CDR1 SGHTA and CDR2 FQGNSA.

This chain connects TRBV9 to TRBJ2-3; D remains unclear. This CDR3 is built from 14 residues. Germline CDR1 reads SGDLS; CDR2 reads YYNGEE. Trimming took 0 bases from V and 6 from J, leaving 11 bases between them. This chain's CDR3 is CASSVGPGEDTQYF. CDR3 coding DNA: TGTGCCAGCAGCGTAGGTCCAGGAGAGGATACGCAGTATTTT.

The V call is TRBV7-2, the J call TRBJ2-5; TRBD1 agrees at 10 bases. The CDR3 length is 16 residues. The J segment lost 5 bases and the V segment lost 1 base, leaving 7 bases of the junction unmatched. Germline lookup yields CDR1 SGHTA and CDR2 FQGNSA. The CDR3 bases are TGTGCCAGCAGCTTAGACAGACAGGGGGCATGGGAGACCCAGTACTTC. It specifies CASSLDRQGAWETQYF.

The V and J genes are TRBV5-5 and TRBJ2-5, with 9 bases that match TRBD1. The J call could be wrong; TRBJ2-7 is a better fit for the DNA end. CDR3 size: 15 residues. Germline CDR1 is SGHKS and CDR2 is YYEKEE (reference sequence). CDR3 DNA: TGTGCCAGCAGCTGGGGGACAGGGAGCTCCTACGAGCAGTACTTC. Its protein product is CASSWGTGSSYEQYF.

In this sample, this clonotype turned up a few times. The rearrangement joins TRBV5-6 to TRBJ2-1; D ambiguous. Matching the DNA end better, TRBJ2-5 makes the J call doubtful. This CDR3 has 16 residues. Germline values: CDR1 SGHDT, CDR2 YYEEEE. This CDR3 is CASSLAETPRGETQYF. DNA of the CDR3: TGTGCCAGCAGCTTGGCGGAGACCCCAAGAGGAGAGACCCAGTACTTC.

V gene TRBV20-1 combines with J gene TRBJ2-3, with D maybe TRBD2 (7 bases). Trimming left V 4 bases short and J 0 bases short, with 14 bases between. Per germline, CDR1 DFQATT and CDR2 SNEGSKA (reference sequence). The CDR3 covers 15 residues. Here the CDR3 reads CSAMIGGPSTDTQYF. DNA for the CDR3: TGCAGTGCTATGATCGGGGGGCCTAGCACAGATACGCAGTATTTT.

Only a few counts were recorded for this clonotype. The chain uses TRBV20-1 and TRBJ1-5; D not certain. Trimming took 3 bases from V and 6 from J, leaving 15 bases between them. The CDR3 runs 14 residues. Germline CDR1 DFQATT, CDR2 SNEGSKA (reference sequence). Here the CDR3 DNA reads TGCAGTGCTAGGGGCGGGGTATCGAGTCAGCCCCAGCATTTT. It specifies CSARGGVSSQPQHF.

At least ten counts were recorded for this clonotype. This chain links TRBV25-1 with TRBJ2-1, with no clear D. Germline CDR1 reads MGHDK; CDR2 reads SYGVNS. V dropped 6 bases and J dropped 3 bases, with 3 bases sitting between them. CDR3 length equals 11 residues. The CDR3 protein is CASSVYNEQFF. The CDR3 DNA sequence: TGTGCCAGCAGCGTCTACAATGAGCAGTTCTTC.

This clonotype was detected once. The chain is built from TRBV6-6 and TRBJ1-1; 7 nucleotides align to TRBD1. The CDR3 loop spans 15 amino acids. V was pared by 4 bases and J by 6 bases, with 11 bases of the junction left unmatched. Germline loops: CDR1 MNHNY, CDR2 SVGAGI (reference sequence). In DNA, the CDR3 is TGTGCCAGCAGTTCCGCCGCCGGGACAGTCCCTGAAGCTTTCTTT. Translation: CASSSAAGTVPEAFF.

This chain uses TRBV29-1 with TRBJ2-1; D not certain. Trimming shortened V by 7 bases and J by 4 bases, and 11 bases separated the two germline ends. Germline V gene sequence: CDR1 SQVTM, CDR2 ANQGSEA. This CDR3 contains 12 residues. This chain's CDR3 is CSAAPEYNEQFF. The CDR3 nucleotides are TGCAGCGCCGCCCCGGAATACAATGAGCAGTTCTTC.

This clonotype was detected a few times. The CDR3 DNA follows: TGTGCCAGCAGCGCCCCTTACTCCTACGAGCAGTACTTC. Translation: CASSAPYSYEQYF. The chain employs TRBV4-2 and TRBJ2-7; D remains unclear. This CDR3 is 13 amino acids long. V lost 5 bases, J lost 0 bases, and 8 bases lay in between. From germline, CDR1 is LGHNA and CDR2 YNFKEQ.

The V and J genes are TRBV6-6 and TRBJ1-2; tentative D call: TRBD1 (5 bases). V lost 5 bases and J lost 8, with 15 bases in between. From germline, CDR1 is MNHNY and CDR2 SVGAGI (reference sequence). The CDR3 sequence is 13 residues long. CDR3 loop: CASSIAGRGGYTF. The DNA for the CDR3 is TGTGCCAGCAGTATCGCAGGAAGGGGCGGCTACACCTTC.

The rearrangement links TRBV10-3 to TRBJ2-4; the D is unclear. Trimming removed 5 bases at V and 7 bases at J, with 12 bases between. The CDR3 totals 13 residues. CDR1 and CDR2 from the germline V gene are ENHRY and SYGVKD. The CDR3 is CAISNTLGNIQYF. Written as DNA, the CDR3 is TGTGCCATCAGTAATACCCTAGGGAACATTCAGTACTTC.